This T cell receptor (beta chain) was sequenced in a study of breast tumors, draining lymph nodes, adjacent tissues. Findings and caveats of the study: Tumor repertoires ranked between lymph nodes and nontumor tissue in diversity, with V and J gene preferences. Luminal-like breast cancer showed significantly greater tumor-nontumor repertoire similarity than basal-like breast cancer did.

TCRdb independently ran MiXCR on the multiplex PCR reads; one entry per CDR3 protein. The data hold 200,000 or so distinct CDR3 sequences, with 25% to 40% observed a single time. Breast cancer patients provided tissue from their axillary draining lymph nodes. This clonotype has at least ten counts. Its antigen is as yet unknown. CDR1 and CDR2 from the germline V gene are SGHTA and FQGNSA. Germline trimming cut 5 bases from V and 9 bases from J; bases unmatched to any gene: 10. This CDR3 is built from 14 residues. This chain joins TRBV7-2 and TRBJ2-1, with 7 bases fitting TRBD2. The sequenced material came from axillary lymph node tissue. The sequence was obtained from a female donor with breast cancer. Some clones in this sample may be carry-over from other donors' samples. DNA for the CDR3: TGTGCCAGCAGCCCAGTCCCTGGACTAGGTGAGCAGTTCTTC. The encoded protein is CASSPVPGLGEQFF.